This T cell receptor beta chain was captured by sequencing in a study of regulatory T cells in long-lasting Graves disease. The study's findings and limits: Among persistent patients, a larger number of public clonotypes were shared (roughly 2,900) than among newly diagnosed patients (under 1,000). TRBV28, TRBJ1-2 and TRBJ2-5 emerged as the favored segments in persistent disease.

In building TCR beta libraries, iRepertoire HTBI primers were used together with Arm-PCR of CDR3 regions. TCRdb independently ran MiXCR on the multiplex PCR reads; one entry per CDR3 protein. The sample records more than 450,000 distinct CDR3 sequences, 12% being singletons. As for time point: newly diagnosed GD, antithyroid drugs for less than 3 months. RNA isolated from PBMCs was used to make the TCR library. V was trimmed by 3 bases and J by 1 base, leaving 9 bases between them. Germline loops: CDR1 SEHNR, CDR2 FQNEAQ (reference sequence). The CDR3 loop spans 15 amino acids. This clonotype showed up many times. The antigen remains undetermined. This same sample was also part of a study on T cells in Graves' hyperthyroidism and ophthalmopathy.

This TCR derives from a woman aged 30 to 39 with Graves disease. The sequenced sample was peripheral blood mononuclear cells (PBMCs), obtained at new diagnosis, from a patient treated with antithyroid drugs. The gene calls are TRBV7-9 and TRBJ2-2; D remains unclear. CDR3 DNA: TGTGCCAGCAGCTTTTCTCTTCAGAACACCGGGGAGCTGTTTTTT. Its protein is CASSFSLQNTGELFF.